The 19 T cell receptor beta chains listed next were all sequenced from one sample in a study of shared clonotypes between healthy human individuals. Sequencing was performed with immunoSEQ multiplex PCR; in TCRdb, only in-frame clones are kept and a portion is missing. The sample records about 510,000 clones, 90% to 96% being singletons. Sequenced: naive CD4+ T cells sorted from blood. Documented subset: CD45RA+ positively selected. The origin of the receptors is a woman in her 30s in good health.

This clone was seen once. The V and J genes are TRBV18 and TRBJ1-6; D remains ambiguous. Germline V CDR1 and CDR2: KGHSH, LQKENI. CDR3 size: 14 residues. Trimming cost V 1 base and J 7 bases, with 8 bases left between them. The CDR3 DNA reads TGTGCCAGCTCACCACAGACTTCCAATTCACCCCTCCACTTT. It codes for CASSPQTSNSPLHF.

The count of this clone is one. The chain uses TRBV5-4 and TRBJ2-7; 10 bases match TRBD2. V lost 4 bases to trimming and J lost 3 bases; unmatched junction nucleotides: 7. This CDR3 contains 15 residues. Germline V lookup: CDR1 SGHNT, CDR2 YYREEE (reference sequence). The CDR3 sequence: CASSEGLAEVYEQYF. CDR3 in DNA: TGTGCCAGCAGCGAAGGACTAGCGGAGGTCTACGAGCAGTACTTC.

The chain is built from TRBV10-1 and TRBJ2-2; D is ambiguous. Germline V gene data show CDR1 as WNHNN and CDR2 as SYGVQD (reference sequence). The CDR3 loop spans 13 amino acids. Between the trimmed V and J ends, which lost 10 bases and 4 bases, there was a span of 13 bases. CDR3 DNA sequence: TGCGCCATTGTCTGGACCCTCACCGGGGAGCTGTTTTTT. Amino acid sequence: CAIVWTLTGELFF.

V gene TRBV28 combines with J gene TRBJ2-7; D is unclear. The CDR3 has 13 residues. Trimming cost V 6 bases and J 2 bases, with 11 bases left between them. Looked up from germline, CDR1 is MDHEN and CDR2 is SYDVKM. The CDR3 sequence: CASSTSVTYEQYF. In nucleotides, the CDR3 is TGTGCCAGCAGCACGAGCGTTACCTACGAGCAGTACTTC.

The chain combines TRBV25-1 with TRBJ1-1; 10 nucleotides agree with TRBD1. J lost 4 bases, V lost 7 bases, and 3 bases had no gene match. This CDR3 spans 13 amino acids. The germline V gene has CDR1 MGHDK and CDR2 SYGVNS. The CDR3 coding sequence is TGTGCCAGCAAGGACAGGGGGGGCACTGAAGCTTTCTTT. Residues: CASKDRGGTEAFF.

The chain uses TRBV2 and TRBJ2-5; the D is unclear. V lost 5 bases to trimming and J lost 5 bases, with 9 bases between them. From germline, CDR1 is SNHLY and CDR2 FYNNEI. CDR3 length: 12 residues. The CDR3 is CASSLLRETQYF. As DNA, the CDR3 is TGTGCCAGCAGTCTCCTTAGGGAGACCCAGTACTTC.

The chain is built from TRBV28 and TRBJ1-2; D remains ambiguous. Germline assignment: CDR1 MDHEN and CDR2 SYDVKM. Trimming took 7 bases from V and 6 from J, leaving 18 bases between them. The CDR3 sequence is 14 residues long. The CDR3 reads CASTDRLTSHGYTF. CDR3 coding DNA: TGTGCCAGCACGGACCGCCTGACTAGCCATGGCTACACCTTC.

The J gene is TRBJ2-1, the V gene TRBV19, with TRBD2 matching 11 bases. The germline V gene has CDR1 LNHDA and CDR2 SQIVND (reference sequence). Trimming took 5 bases from V and 8 from J; bases not matched to a gene: 8. The CDR3 covers 15 residues. The DNA for the CDR3 is TGTGCCAGTAGTGTACTAGCGGGAGATGGGGATGAGCAGTTCTTC. Translating it yields CASSVLAGDGDEQFF.

The chain joins TRBV19 to TRBJ2-5, with D tentatively TRBD1 (5 bases). The CDR3 sequence is 12 residues long. V was clipped by 6 bases and J by 2 bases, with 7 bases between them. Germline-derived CDR1 and CDR2 are LNHDA and SQIVND (reference sequence). CDR3 sequence reads: CASSRQQETQYF. CDR3 in DNA: TGTGCCAGTAGCCGACAGCAAGAGACCCAGTACTTC.

The chain couples TRBV9 to TRBJ1-2; 11 bases are shared with TRBD1. This CDR3 region has 15 residues. Trimming cost V 0 bases and J 4 bases; bases outside gene matches: 2. From germline, CDR1 is SGDLS and CDR2 YYNGEE. CDR3 sequence reads: CASSVGTGGVYGYTF. The CDR3 nucleotides are TGTGCCAGCAGCGTAGGGACAGGGGGCGTCTATGGCTACACCTTC.

Notes on this clone: Additional DNA sequences in this sample encode the identical CDR3. For the CDR3, the DNA is TGTGCCAGCTCACCCGGGACAGGGCAAGAGACCCAGTACTTC. Protein sequence: CASSPGTGQETQYF. This chain joins TRBV18 and TRBJ2-5; 9 nucleotides agree with TRBD1. Germline V gene sequence: CDR1 KGHSH, CDR2 LQKENI. The CDR3 is 14 residues long. Trimming took 3 bases from V and 2 from J; bases not matched to a gene: 1.

The chain uses TRBV18 and TRBJ2-5; D is perhaps TRBD1 (6 bases). From germline, CDR1 is KGHSH and CDR2 LQKENI. The CDR3 consists of 14 residues. Trimming pared 5 bases from V and 5 bases from J, leaving 15 bases between. As DNA, the CDR3 is TGTGCCAGCTCATCGACAGGCGTGGTGGAGACCCAGTACTTC. This sequence encodes CASSSTGVVETQYF.

This clone was found once. The CDR3 coding sequence is TGTGCCACCGGGACATTTGAGGAAAAACTGTTTTTT. Translating gives CATGTFEEKLFF. V usage is TRBV28 and J usage is TRBJ1-4; possibly TRBD1 for D (6 bases). This CDR3 contains 12 residues. Deletions cut 10 bases from V and 8 bases from J, with 14 bases between. CDR1 and CDR2 from the germline V gene are MDHEN and SYDVKM.

V is TRBV9 and J is TRBJ2-3; weak D call: TRBD2 (5 bases). Germline V gene lookup returns CDR1 SGDLS and CDR2 YYNGEE. V was cut by 7 bases and J by 0 bases, with 9 bases left in between. The length of the CDR3 is 13 residues. DNA of the CDR3: TGTGCCAGCGGCGGCGGGAGCACAGATACGCAGTATTTT. Translating it yields CASGGGSTDTQYF.

The chain joins TRBV5-1 to TRBJ2-7, with 11 bases that match TRBD1. Germline V lookup: CDR1 SGHRS, CDR2 YFSETQ. This CDR3 is built from 14 residues. V was clipped by 4 bases and J by 6 bases; unmatched bases: 6. The CDR3 region has the DNA TGCGCCAGCAGCAGTCCCGGGACAGGGGGCGAGCAGTACTTC. Its translation: CASSSPGTGGEQYF.

The rearrangement uses TRBV30 and TRBJ2-1; 7 positions agree with TRBD2. The CDR3 sequence is 14 residues long. Germline values: CDR1 GTSNPN, CDR2 SVGIG (reference sequence). With 2 bases clipped from V and 0 bases from J, the junction kept 1 base outside the gene matches. CDR3 sequence reads: CAWSLAVSYNEQFF. The CDR3 region has the DNA TGTGCCTGGAGTCTAGCGGTCTCCTACAATGAGCAGTTCTTC. The complete variable domain, with remaining parts taken from reference TRBV30 and TRBJ2-1, reads SQTIHQWPATLVQPVGSPLSLECTVEGTSNPNLYWYRQAAGRGLQLLFYSVGIGQISSEVPQNLSASRPQDRQFILSSKKLLLSDSGFYLCAWSLAVSYNEQFFGPGTRLTVL.

CDR3: CASMFGAGELFF. The CDR3 DNA sequence: TGTGCCAGTATGTTCGGGGCCGGGGAGCTGTTTTTT. V gene TRBV19 combines with J gene TRBJ2-2; maybe TRBD2 (5 bases). The germline CDR1 and CDR2 sequences are LNHDA and SQIVND (reference sequence). The V and J ends lost 7 bases and 6 bases respectively, with 9 bases between them. This CDR3 contains 12 residues.

The chain links TRBV7-9 to TRBJ2-7; TRBD2 is a possible D gene (5 bases). This CDR3 is built from 15 residues. CDR1 and CDR2 from the germline V gene are SEHNR and FQNEAQ (reference sequence). V lost 2 bases to trimming and J lost 6 bases, with 17 bases between them. The CDR3 nucleotides read TGTGCCAGCAGCTTAAAGCGGCCCGTGAGTGGCGAGCAGTACTTC. Translation: CASSLKRPVSGEQYF.

DNA for the CDR3: TGCGCCAGCAGCTGGGGGCCTGGCGGGAGCAGGGTCGGGGAGCTGTTTTTT. Its translation is CASSWGPGGSRVGELFF. This chain links TRBV5-1 with TRBJ2-2, with D tentatively TRBD2 (7 bases). Deletions cut 3 bases from V and 7 bases from J, with 22 bases between. This CDR3 has 17 amino acids. CDR1 and CDR2 (germline): SGHRS, YFSETQ.